The rows below give T cell receptor beta chains drawn from one sample of a study of T cell responses to AZD1222 COVID-19 vaccine. Sequenced by immunoSEQ multiplex PCR; TCRdb stores in-frame clones only, minus some. The data hold some 130,000 clones, with under 95% observed a single time. The sequencing used peripheral blood, collected 28 days after the second AZD1222 dose. The receptors originated from an adult who received the AZD1222 COVID-19 vaccine. Both conserved end residues are part of each CDR3. A D gene is named only where the DNA matches it firmly. Clone size is stated in some rows and not others, as once, few, many or a class when expanded.

.	TRBV28	TRBJ1-5	.	TGTGCCAGCTGGTTCGCGAACAGCAATCAGCCCCAGCATTTT	CASWFANSNQPQHF
.	TRBV7-9	TRBJ2-7	TRBD1	TGTGCCAGCAGCTTAGGGACAGGGTCCGAGCAGTACTTC	CASSLGTGSEQYF
.	TRBV10-3	TRBJ2-1	TRBD1	TGTGCCATCAGTGGGGACAGCCCGAGGGACAATGAGCAGTTCTTC	CAISGDSPRDNEQFF
.	TRBV28	TRBJ2-7	TRBD2	TGTGCCAGCAGTTCGCTAGCGGGAGTGCTTTTATCCTACGAGCAGTACTTC	CASSSLAGVLLSYEQYF
.	TRBV28	TRBJ2-7	.	TGTGCCAGCAGTTTGTTGGACGAGCAGTACTTC	CASSLLDEQYF
once	TRBV4-2	TRBJ2-7	.	TGTGCCAGCAGCCAAGAAAGGGACTCCTACGAGCAGTACTTC	CASSQERDSYEQYF
once	TRBV5-1	TRBJ2-5	TRBD2	TGCGCCAGCAGCCCGAATAGCGGGACCCGGAAAGAGACCCAGTACTTC	CASSPNSGTRKETQYF
.	TRBV6-5	TRBJ1-1	.	TGTGCCAGCAGCAGTTATGTGAACACTGAAGCTTTCTTT	CASSSYVNTEAFF
.	TRBV28	TRBJ2-7	TRBD1	TGTGCCAGCACCCCGGGACAGGCCACCTACGAGCAGTACTTC	CASTPGQATYEQYF
.	TRBV12-3/TRBV12-4	TRBJ2-2	.	TGTGCCAGCAAAAACACCGGGGAGCTGTTTTTT	CASKNTGELFF
.	TRBV29-1	TRBJ2-3	TRBD1	TGCAGCGTTGACCCTTGGGGTAAGACAGGGAGCACAGATACGCAGTATTTT	CSVDPWGKTGSTDTQYF
.	TRBV4-2	TRBJ1-1	.	TGTGCCAGCAGCCAAGCTGCAGGGAAAGACACTGAAGCTTTCTTT	CASSQAAGKDTEAFF
.	TRBV3-1/TRBV3-2	TRBJ1-2	TRBD1	TGTGCCAGCAGCCAAGATCGACCAGACAGGGCATTCTATGGCTACACCTTC	CASSQDRPDRAFYGYTF
.	TRBV6-5	TRBJ1-4	.	TGTGCCAGCAGTTACTCGACAGGAGGGTATGAAAAACTGTTTTTT	CASSYSTGGYEKLFF
.	TRBV5-1	TRBJ2-2	.	TGCGCCAGCAGCTTTACTTACACCGGGGAGCTGTTTTTT	CASSFTYTGELFF
.	TRBV2	TRBJ1-2	TRBD1	TGTGCCAGCAGTGAGGACAGGGGTGGCTATGGCTACACCTTC	CASSEDRGGYGYTF
.	TRBV27	TRBJ2-5	.	TGTGCCACCTCTTCCCGCGGGCGTGGGGAGAAGACCCAGTACTTC	CATSSRGRGEKTQYF
.	TRBV2	TRBJ1-2	.	TGTGCCAGCAGCGAACCCCGGGACGGGGGGAGCTACACCTTC	CASSEPRDGGSYTF
.	TRBV12-3/TRBV12-4	TRBJ2-7	.	TGTGCCAGCAGTTTTGAGGGGACCTACGAGCAGTACTTC	CASSFEGTYEQYF
.	TRBV10-3	TRBJ1-2	TRBD1	TGTGCCATCACTGCGACAGGGGCCTCCCCTAGGGGCTACACCTTC	CAITATGASPRGYTF
.	TRBV3-1/TRBV3-2	TRBJ2-7	.	TGTGCCAGCAGCCAAGAAACCCGAAGCGGCTCCCACGAGCAGTACTTC	CASSQETRSGSHEQYF
.	TRBV7-6	TRBJ1-5	TRBD1	TGTGCCAGCAGCTTAGAAGGACAGGGGGATCAGCCCCAGCATTTT	CASSLEGQGDQPQHF
.	TRBV7-6	TRBJ2-1	.	TGTGCCAGCACCAAGGAAGACAGGTTTCCCTACAATGAGCAGTTCTTC	CASTKEDRFPYNEQFF
.	TRBV15	TRBJ2-7	.	TGTGCCACCAGCAGAGATCCAGACGAGCAGTACTTC	CATSRDPDEQYF
.	TRBV11-2	TRBJ2-2	.	TGTGCCAGCAGCTTAGCCTGGGGGGAGCTGTTTTTT	CASSLAWGELFF
few	TRBV21-1	TRBJ1-5	.	TGTGCCAGCATTTTGAAGACTTGCTATAGCAATCAGCCCCAGCATTTT	CASILKTCYSNQPQHF
.	TRBV5-6	TRBJ2-7	.	TGTGCCAGCAGCTTGGGGGTGGACTCCTACGAGCAGTACTTC	CASSLGVDSYEQYF
.	TRBV5-1	TRBJ1-2	TRBD1	TGCGCCAGCAGCGTCCAGGGGGATCGTGGCTACACCTTC	CASSVQGDRGYTF
.	TRBV2	TRBJ2-7	.	TGTGCCAGCAGTGGAGAACAGGGCTACGAGCAGTACTTC	CASSGEQGYEQYF
once	TRBV18	TRBJ1-3	.	TGTGCCAGCTCACCATCTGGAAACACCATATATTTT	CASSPSGNTIYF
.	TRBV20-1	TRBJ2-7	.	TGCAGTGCTAGTCAGGGGACCACCTACGAGCAGTACTTC	CSASQGTTYEQYF
.	TRBV5-1	TRBJ2-5	.	TGCGCCAGCAGCCAACAGGGGAGGGAAGAGACCCAGTACTTC	CASSQQGREETQYF
.	TRBV5-1	TRBJ1-1	.	TGCGCCAGCAGCTTCCAGGGGCGGGAGGGCACTGAAGCTTTCTTT	CASSFQGREGTEAFF
.	TRBV18	TRBJ2-3	.	TGTGCCAGCTCACCAGATCAGAACAGAGAATACACAGATACGCAGTATTTT	CASSPDQNREYTDTQYF
.	TRBV7-9	TRBJ2-7	.	TGTGCCAGCAGCTTTGCGACTTACGAGCAGTACTTC	CASSFATYEQYF
.	TRBV29-1	TRBJ2-3	.	TGCAGCGTTCGGGGTGTACTGCAAGATACGCAGTATTTT	CSVRGVLQDTQYF
.	TRBV27	TRBJ2-7	.	.	CASSSSTGEKTYEQYF
.	TRBV21-1	TRBJ2-2	.	TGTGCCAGCATGGAGAGGGGGGCCACGGACACCGGGGAGCTGTTTTTT	CASMERGATDTGELFF
.	TRBV5-1	TRBJ2-7	.	TGCGCCAGCAGCCTCCAGAGGGGGGGAGGCCACGAGCAGTACTTC	CASSLQRGGGHEQYF
.	TRBV2	TRBJ1-5	.	TGTGCCAGCACGGGTAATAGCAATCAGCCCCAGCATTTT	CASTGNSNQPQHF
.	TRBV14	TRBJ2-5	.	TGTGCCAGCAGCCAAGACCGACTGCCGGTGGGAGCCCAGTACTTC	CASSQDRLPVGAQYF